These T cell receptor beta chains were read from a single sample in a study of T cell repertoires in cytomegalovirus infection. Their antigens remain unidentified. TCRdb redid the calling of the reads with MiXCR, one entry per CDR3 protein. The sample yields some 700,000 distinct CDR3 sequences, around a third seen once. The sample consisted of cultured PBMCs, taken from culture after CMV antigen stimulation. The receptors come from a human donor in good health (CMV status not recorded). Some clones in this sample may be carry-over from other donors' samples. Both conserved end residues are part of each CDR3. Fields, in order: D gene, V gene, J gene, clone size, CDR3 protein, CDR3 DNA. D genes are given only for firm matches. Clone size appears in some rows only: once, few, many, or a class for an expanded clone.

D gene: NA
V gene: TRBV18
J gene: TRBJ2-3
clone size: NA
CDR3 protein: CASSPRTQHSTDTQYF
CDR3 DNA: TGTGCCAGCTCTCCGAGGACGCAGCATAGCACAGATACGCAGTATTTT

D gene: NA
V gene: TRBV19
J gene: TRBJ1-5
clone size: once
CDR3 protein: CASQHRGQPQHF
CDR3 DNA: TGTGCCAGCCAACACCGAGGGCAGCCCCAGCATTTT

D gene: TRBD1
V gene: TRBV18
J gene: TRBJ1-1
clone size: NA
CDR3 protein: CASSQTRGADTEAFF
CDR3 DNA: TGTGCCAGCTCACAAACCAGGGGGGCGGACACTGAAGCTTTCTTT

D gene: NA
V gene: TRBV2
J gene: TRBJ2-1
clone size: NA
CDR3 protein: CASSEPDRVDEQFF
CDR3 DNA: TGTGCCAGCAGTGAACCGGATAGGGTCGATGAGCAGTTCTTC

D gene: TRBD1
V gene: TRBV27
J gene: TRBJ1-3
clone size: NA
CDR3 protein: CASSSGTGKFSGNTIYF
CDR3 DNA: TGTGCCAGCAGTTCCGGGACAGGGAAATTCTCTGGAAACACCATATATTTT

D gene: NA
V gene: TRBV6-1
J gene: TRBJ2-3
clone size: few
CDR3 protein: CASSAGAPTDTQYF
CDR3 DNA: TGTGCCAGCAGTGCAGGGGCTCCCACAGATACGCAGTATTTT

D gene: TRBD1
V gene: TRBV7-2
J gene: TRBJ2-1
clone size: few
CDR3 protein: CASSFRQGAYEQFF
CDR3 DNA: TGTGCCAGCAGCTTCAGGCAGGGGGCATATGAGCAGTTCTTC

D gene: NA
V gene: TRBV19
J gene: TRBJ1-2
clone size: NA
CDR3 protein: CASSRNSYGYTF
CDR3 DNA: TGTGCCAGTAGTAGGAATTCCTATGGCTACACCTTC

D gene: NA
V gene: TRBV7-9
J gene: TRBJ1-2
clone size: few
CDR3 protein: CASSPSTVNYGYTF
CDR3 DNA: TGTGCCAGCAGCCCTTCGACCGTTAACTATGGCTACACCTTC

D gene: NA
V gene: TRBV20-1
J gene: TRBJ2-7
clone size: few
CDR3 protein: CSAAGPTYEQYF
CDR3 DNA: TGCAGTGCGGCAGGCCCAACCTACGAGCAGTACTTC

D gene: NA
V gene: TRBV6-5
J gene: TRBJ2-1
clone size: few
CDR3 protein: CASRGLTGESYNEQFF
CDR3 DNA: TGTGCCAGCAGGGGCCTAACGGGAGAGTCCTACAATGAGCAGTTCTTC

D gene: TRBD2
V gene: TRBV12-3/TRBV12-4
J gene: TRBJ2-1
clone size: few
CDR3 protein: CASSSAGTSIGEQFF
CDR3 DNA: TGTGCCAGCAGTTCAGCCGGGACTAGCATTGGTGAGCAGTTCTTC

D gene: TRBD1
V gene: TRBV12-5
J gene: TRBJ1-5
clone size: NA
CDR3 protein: CASASSDQGDQPQHF
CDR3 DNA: TGTGCTAGTGCCTCGAGCGATCAGGGGGATCAGCCCCAGCATTTT

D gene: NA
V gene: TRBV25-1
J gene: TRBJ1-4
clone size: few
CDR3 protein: CASSERNRVGF
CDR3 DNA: TGTGCCAGCAGTGAGAGGAACAGGGTCGGCTTT

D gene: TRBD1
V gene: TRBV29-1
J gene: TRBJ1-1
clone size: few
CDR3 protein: CSAGTVNTEAFF
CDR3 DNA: TGCAGCGCCGGGACAGTAAACACTGAAGCTTTCTTT

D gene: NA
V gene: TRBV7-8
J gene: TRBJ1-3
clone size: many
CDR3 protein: CASSLSRAGNTIYF
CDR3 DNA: TGTGCCAGCAGCCTCTCCCGGGCTGGAAACACCATATATTTT

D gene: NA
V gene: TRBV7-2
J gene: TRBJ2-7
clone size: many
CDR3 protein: CASSWVPAYEQYF
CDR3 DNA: TGTGCCAGCAGCTGGGTACCTGCCTACGAGCAGTACTTC

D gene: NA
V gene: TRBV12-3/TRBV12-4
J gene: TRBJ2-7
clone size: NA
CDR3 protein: CASSSSTSGGVNEQYF
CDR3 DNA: NA

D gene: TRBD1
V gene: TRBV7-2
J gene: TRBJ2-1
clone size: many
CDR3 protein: CASSHPGQGQIEQFF
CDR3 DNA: TGTGCCAGCAGCCACCCGGGACAGGGTCAAATTGAGCAGTTCTTC

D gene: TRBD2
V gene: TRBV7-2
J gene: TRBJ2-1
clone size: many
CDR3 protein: CASSLAGISEREGLNEQFF
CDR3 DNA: TGTGCCAGCAGCTTAGCGGGGATCTCTGAGCGGGAGGGACTCAATGAGCAGTTCTTC

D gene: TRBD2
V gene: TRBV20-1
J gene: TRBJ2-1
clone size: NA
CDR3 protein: CSARAASGSKSYNEQFF
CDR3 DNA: TGCAGTGCTAGGGCGGCTAGCGGGAGTAAGTCCTACAATGAGCAGTTCTTC

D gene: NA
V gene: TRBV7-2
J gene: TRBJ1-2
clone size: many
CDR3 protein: CASSLSVYVYGYTF
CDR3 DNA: TGTGCCAGCAGCTTATCAGTGTACGTCTATGGCTACACCTTC

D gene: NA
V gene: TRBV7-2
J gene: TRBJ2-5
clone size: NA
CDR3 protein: CASSQHLGEQETQYF
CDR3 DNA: TGTGCCAGCAGCCAGCACCTCGGGGAGCAAGAGACCCAGTACTTC

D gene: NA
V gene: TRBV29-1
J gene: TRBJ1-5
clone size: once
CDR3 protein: CSVEWSRYNQPQHF
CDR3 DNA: TGCAGCGTTGAATGGAGCAGGTACAATCAGCCCCAGCATTTT

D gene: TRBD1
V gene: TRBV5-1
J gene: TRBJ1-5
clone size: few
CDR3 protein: CASSSGTADSNQPQHF
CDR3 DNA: TGCGCCAGCAGCTCCGGGACAGCCGATAGCAATCAGCCCCAGCATTTT

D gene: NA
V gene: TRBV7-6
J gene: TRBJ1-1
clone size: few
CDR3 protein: CASSLGRWSGAFF
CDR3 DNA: TGTGCCAGCAGCTTGGGTCGGTGGTCAGGAGCTTTCTTT

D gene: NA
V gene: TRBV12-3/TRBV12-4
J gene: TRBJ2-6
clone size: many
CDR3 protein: CASSSGTDKSGANVLTF
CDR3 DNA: TGTGCCAGCAGTTCCGGGACGGATAAGTCTGGGGCCAACGTCCTGACTTTC

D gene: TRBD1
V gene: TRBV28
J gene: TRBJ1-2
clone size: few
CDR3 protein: CASRSGQGADGYTF
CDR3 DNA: TGTGCCAGCAGGAGTGGACAGGGGGCGGATGGCTACACCTTC

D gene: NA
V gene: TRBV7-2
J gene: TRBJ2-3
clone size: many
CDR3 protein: CASSLRGSDTQYF
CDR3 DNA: TGTGCCAGCAGCTTGAGGGGCTCAGATACGCAGTATTTT

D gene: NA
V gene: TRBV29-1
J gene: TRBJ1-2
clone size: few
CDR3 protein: CSVGQGFGEGYTF
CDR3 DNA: TGCAGCGTTGGCCAGGGGTTCGGAGAGGGCTACACCTTC

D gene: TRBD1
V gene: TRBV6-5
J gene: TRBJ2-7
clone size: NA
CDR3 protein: CASSRDRGLVEQYF
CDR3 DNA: TGTGCCAGCAGTCGGGACAGGGGGCTAGTCGAGCAGTACTTC

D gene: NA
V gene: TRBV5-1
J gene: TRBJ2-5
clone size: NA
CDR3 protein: CASSLTGPSTETQYF
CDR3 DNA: TGCGCCAGCAGCCTGACAGGTCCGTCGACTGAGACCCAGTACTTC

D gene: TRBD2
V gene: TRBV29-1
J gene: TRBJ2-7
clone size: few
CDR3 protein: CSVRTSGVYEQYF
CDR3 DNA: TGCAGCGTCCGGACTAGCGGGGTCTACGAGCAGTACTTC

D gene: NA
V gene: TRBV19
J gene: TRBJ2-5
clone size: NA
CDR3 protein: CASSIGSETQYF
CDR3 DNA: TGTGCCAGTAGTATTGGGTCAGAGACCCAGTACTTC

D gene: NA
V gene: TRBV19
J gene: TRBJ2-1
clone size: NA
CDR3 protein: CASSGMTRNNEQFF
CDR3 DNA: TGTGCCAGTAGTGGAATGACTAGGAACAATGAGCAGTTCTTC

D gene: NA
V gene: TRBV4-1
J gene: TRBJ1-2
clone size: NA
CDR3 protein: CASSQVAGDYGYTF
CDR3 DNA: TGCGCCAGCAGCCAAGTCGCAGGGGACTATGGCTACACCTTC

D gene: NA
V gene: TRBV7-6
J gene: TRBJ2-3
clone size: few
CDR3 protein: CASSSGFSATTGIDTQYF
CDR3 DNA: TGTGCCAGCAGCTCAGGGTTTTCAGCAACAACTGGGATCGATACGCAGTATTTT

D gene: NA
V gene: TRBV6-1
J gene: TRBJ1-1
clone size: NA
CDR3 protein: CASSQFVYGRTEAFF
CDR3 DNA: TGTGCCAGCAGCCAATTCGTCTACGGCCGCACTGAAGCTTTCTTT

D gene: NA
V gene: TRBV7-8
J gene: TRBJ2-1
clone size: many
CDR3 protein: CASSLAGIAVYNEQFF
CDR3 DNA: TGTGCCAGCAGCTTAGCGGGGATAGCGGTCTACAATGAGCAGTTCTTC

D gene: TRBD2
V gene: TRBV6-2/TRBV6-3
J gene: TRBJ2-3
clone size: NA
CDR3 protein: CASGRGRPGTDTQYF
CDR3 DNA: TGTGCCAGCGGGCGGGGGAGGCCGGGGACAGATACGCAGTATTTT

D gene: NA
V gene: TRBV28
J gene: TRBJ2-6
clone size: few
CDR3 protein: CASRWMGSGANVLTF
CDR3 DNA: TGTGCCAGCAGGTGGATGGGTTCTGGGGCCAACGTCCTGACTTTC

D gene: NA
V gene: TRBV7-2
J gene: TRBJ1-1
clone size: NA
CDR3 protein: CASSLDGQGLTEAFF
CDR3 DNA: TGTGCCAGCAGCTTAGATGGACAAGGGCTCACTGAAGCTTTCTTT

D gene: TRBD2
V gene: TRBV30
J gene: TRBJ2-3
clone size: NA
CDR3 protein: CAWSSPPTSNSTDTQYF
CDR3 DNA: TGTGCCTGGAGTTCCCCCCCGACTAGCAATAGCACAGATACGCAGTATTTT

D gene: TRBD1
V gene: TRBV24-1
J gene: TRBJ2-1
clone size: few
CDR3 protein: CATSKQGSNEQFF
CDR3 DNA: TGTGCCACCAGTAAACAGGGGTCGAATGAGCAGTTCTTC

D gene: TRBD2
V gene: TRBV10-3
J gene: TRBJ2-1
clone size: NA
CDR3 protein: CAISDTSGRASDEQFF
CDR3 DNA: TGTGCCATCAGTGATACTAGCGGGAGGGCCAGTGATGAGCAGTTCTTC

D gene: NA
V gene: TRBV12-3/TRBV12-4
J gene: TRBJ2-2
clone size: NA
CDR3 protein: CASRTGSSSSGELFF
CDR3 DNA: TGTGCCAGCAGGACTGGGTCTAGTTCGTCCGGGGAGCTGTTTTTT

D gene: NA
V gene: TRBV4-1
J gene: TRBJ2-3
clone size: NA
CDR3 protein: CASRNSSTDTQYF
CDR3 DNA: TGCGCCAGCAGAAACAGTAGCACAGATACGCAGTATTTT

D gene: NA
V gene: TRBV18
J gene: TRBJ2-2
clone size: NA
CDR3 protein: CASSTLGGDVAGELFF
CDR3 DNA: TGTGCCAGCTCAACCCTCGGCGGAGATGTGGCCGGGGAGCTGTTTTTT